The 30 T cell receptor beta chains listed next were all sequenced from one sample in a study of T-cell memory formation after mild COVID-19. TCRdb called the 5' RACE reads again in MiXCR, with one record for every CDR3 protein. Among about 14,000 distinct CDR3 sequences listed, about 11% were seen once. Input material: PBMCs or a T cell subset sorted from them (not recorded which). Every receptor here comes from an adult woman who had mild COVID-19 (a few samples of this study predate the infection). Cell type and time point are not known.

This clonotype ranks as medium-sized. The chain couples TRBV10-3 to TRBJ2-5; 8 bases match TRBD2. Per germline, CDR1 ENHRY and CDR2 SYGVKD. The CDR3 covers 16 residues. The junction had 17 bases not matched to a gene; V was cut back by 10 bases and J by 4 bases. CDR3 sequence (DNA): TGTGCCACCGTAGGTGGGGTAGCGGGAACCGGAGAGACCCAGTACTTC. It is translated as CATVGGVAGTGETQYF.

The genes are TRBV7-6 and TRBJ2-1; TRBD2 aligns across 11 bases. CDR1 is SGHVS, CDR2 FNYEAQ, per germline. V lost 5 bases and J lost 6; bases outside the gene matches: 6. The CDR3 covers 15 residues. DNA for the CDR3: TGTGCCAGCAGCCCCACTAGCGGGAGTTTCAATGAGCAGTTCTTC. Its protein is CASSPTSGSFNEQFF.

This clonotype has ten or more counts. This rearrangement joins TRBV7-2 to TRBJ2-1; TRBD1 matches 7 bases. The length of the CDR3 is 15 residues. V lost 6 bases, J lost 6 bases, and 11 bases stayed unmatched. In germline, CDR1 is SGHTA, CDR2 FQGNSA. Here the CDR3 reads CASSPRQGFLNEQFF. CDR3 DNA sequence: TGTGCCAGCAGTCCCCGACAGGGCTTCCTCAATGAGCAGTTCTTC.

This clonotype was detected many times. This chain connects TRBV3-1 to TRBJ2-5; D may be TRBD2 (6 bases). Germline CDR1 LGHDT, CDR2 YNNKEL (reference sequence). This CDR3 comprises 15 residues. Trimming removed 0 bases from V and 5 bases from J, with 13 bases in between. The CDR3 reads CASSQEMGLGETQYF. CDR3 bases: TGTGCCAGCAGCCAAGAGATGGGACTTGGGGAGACCCAGTACTTC.

The CDR3 region is CASSQDPRTSTDTQYF. Written as DNA, the CDR3 is TGCGCCAGCAGCCAAGATCCGCGGACTAGCACAGATACGCAGTATTTT. V and J are TRBV4-3 and TRBJ2-3; TRBD2 is a possible D gene (5 bases). This CDR3 region has 16 residues. Between the trimmed V and J ends, which lost 0 bases and 0 bases, there was a span of 10 bases. CDR1 LGHNA and CDR2 YSLEER come from the germline V gene.

The sample holds many counts of this clonotype. J is TRBJ2-1 and V is TRBV12-3 or TRBV12-4; D is possibly TRBD2 (5 bases). CDR3 size: 16 residues. The V end was cut by 7 bases, the J end by 3 bases, with 19 bases between. CDR3 loop: CASTSRVGDGYNEQFF. CDR3 DNA: TGTGCCAGCACGTCCCGCGTGGGAGATGGCTACAATGAGCAGTTCTTC.

This clonotype is medium-sized by share. This chain joins TRBV7-9 and TRBJ2-3; unclear D gene. V was trimmed by 5 bases and J by 5 bases, leaving 14 bases between them. This CDR3 spans 14 amino acids. Germline values: CDR1 SEHNR, CDR2 FQNEAQ (reference sequence). The CDR3 nucleotides are TGTGCCAGCAGCCTTAGCTTCGGGCAAGATACGCAGTATTTT. It codes for CASSLSFGQDTQYF.

This clonotype came up many times. V usage is TRBV14 and J usage is TRBJ2-2, with D hard to call. V was cut by 2 bases and J by 4 bases, with 8 bases left in between. The germline V gene has CDR1 SGHDN and CDR2 FVKESK. CDR3 length: 14 amino acids. The CDR3 DNA is TGTGCCAGCAGCCAACGAGTTTCCACCGGGGAGCTGTTTTTT. Translating gives CASSQRVSTGELFF.

In its sample, this clonotype was seen many times. This chain uses TRBV3-1 with TRBJ1-1, with a weak D call TRBD1 (6 bases). V was clipped by 7 bases and J by 0 bases, with 12 bases between them. The CDR3 runs to 14 residues. CDR1 is LGHDT, CDR2 YNNKEL, per germline (reference sequence). The CDR3 sequence is CASNHRALNTEAFF. CDR3 coding DNA: TGTGCCAGCAACCACAGGGCATTGAACACTGAAGCTTTCTTT.

This rearrangement joins TRBV5-1 to TRBJ2-3; 10 bases match TRBD1. The CDR3 totals 16 residues. Trimming cost V 0 bases and J 5 bases; bases outside gene matches: 6. CDR1 is SGHRS and CDR2 is YFSETQ in the germline V gene. This CDR3 reads CASSLGQGAPKDTQYF. In DNA form, the CDR3 reads TGCGCCAGCAGCTTGGGACAGGGGGCGCCGAAAGATACGCAGTATTTT.

This clonotype came up many times. The chain links TRBV4-2 to TRBJ1-5; D may be TRBD1 (5 bases). V was trimmed by 1 base and J by 2 bases, leaving 6 bases between them. CDR1 and CDR2 from the germline V gene are LGHNA and YNFKEQ. The CDR3 spans 14 residues. CDR3 DNA sequence: TGTGCCAGCAGCCAAGCACAGGGCAATCAGCCCCAGCATTTT. It translates to CASSQAQGNQPQHF.

This clonotype was recorded at least ten times. V and J are TRBV5-1 and TRBJ2-7; tentatively, D is TRBD1 (6 bases). V dropped 2 bases and J dropped 5 bases, with 14 bases sitting between them. Germline-derived CDR1 and CDR2 are SGHRS and YFSETQ. The CDR3 covers 14 residues. In DNA, the CDR3 is TGCGCCAGCAGCTTTGGACAGCATGGACACGAGCAGTACTTC. It codes for CASSFGQHGHEQYF.

This clonotype was seen ten or more times. V and J are TRBV7-2 and TRBJ1-2; 9 bases line up with TRBD1. The CDR3 covers 16 residues. J lost 4 bases, V lost 4 bases, and 10 bases had no gene match. From germline, CDR1 is SGHTA and CDR2 FQGNSA. DNA for the CDR3: TGTGCCAGCAGCTCGCGGCACAGGGGGCAGGGCTATGGCTACACCTTC. Protein product: CASSSRHRGQGYGYTF.

In this sample, this clonotype turned up many times. The chain employs TRBV12-3 or TRBV12-4 and TRBJ2-1, with 8 bases that match TRBD2. V gave up 8 bases and J gave up 3 bases; unmatched junction bases: 15. There are 17 residues in the CDR3. The CDR3 DNA reads as TGTGCCAGCTCCCCCCCCGGGACTAGTGTTCTCTACAATGAGCAGTTCTTC. This sequence encodes CASSPPGTSVLYNEQFF.

This clonotype was found many times. This chain links TRBV7-6 with TRBJ2-1; TRBD2 matches at 10 bases. The junction had 14 bases not matched to a gene; V was cut back by 5 bases and J by 7 bases. The germline V gene has CDR1 SGHVS and CDR2 FNYEAQ. The CDR3 is made up of 17 amino acids. The CDR3 sequence: CASSPMGRAGGYNEQFF. The CDR3 nucleotides read TGTGCCAGCAGCCCTATGGGTCGAGCGGGGGGGTATAATGAGCAGTTCTTC.

This clonotype appeared many times. The rearrangement links TRBV12-3 or TRBV12-4 to TRBJ1-1; 7 positions match TRBD1. Unmatched junction bases numbered 5, after V lost 7 bases and J lost 0 bases. The CDR3 consists of 14 residues. The CDR3 here is CASTRTGLNTEAFF. CDR3 nucleotides: TGTGCCAGCACCCGGACAGGACTGAACACTGAAGCTTTCTTT.

This clonotype has ten or more counts. The chain carries TRBV12-3 or TRBV12-4 and TRBJ2-3; 12 positions agree with TRBD2. Germline trimming cut 3 bases from V and 11 bases from J; bases unmatched to any gene: 9. The CDR3 extends over 15 amino acids. The CDR3 DNA reads TGTGCCAGCAGTTTTCGGTCGACTAGCGGGGGACGGCAGTATTTT. This translates into CASSFRSTSGGRQYF.

This clonotype came up many times. The V call is TRBV12-3 or TRBV12-4, the J call TRBJ2-6, with TRBD1 matching 9 bases. V was pared by 5 bases and J by 0 bases, with 8 bases of the junction left unmatched. The CDR3 sequence is 18 residues long. CDR3 sequence: CASSPGTGLISGANVLTF. As DNA, the CDR3 is TGTGCCAGCAGTCCAGGGACAGGGTTAATCTCTGGGGCCAACGTCCTGACTTTC.

This chain connects TRBV10-3 to TRBJ1-2; the D gene is possibly TRBD1 (6 bases). CDR3 size: 14 residues. V lost 2 bases to trimming and J lost 3 bases, with 10 bases between them. The germline V gene encodes CDR1 ENHRY and CDR2 SYGVKD. The CDR3, as DNA: TGTGCCATCAGTGAGGCCGGGACACACTATGGCTACACCTTC. Amino acid sequence: CAISEAGTHYGYTF.

The table lists this clonotype with many counts. V is TRBV20-1 and J is TRBJ2-5, with D perhaps TRBD2 (7 bases). The CDR3 contains 15 residues. CDR1 and CDR2 (germline): DFQATT, SNEGSKA (reference sequence). Trimming took off 5 bases at V and 1 base at J, with 17 bases between the two ends. The CDR3 here is CSAGGGAGAQETQYF. In DNA form, the CDR3 reads TGCAGTGCTGGGGGGGGTGCAGGGGCCCAAGAGACCCAGTACTTC.

This clonotype was seen at least ten times. J is TRBJ2-5 and V is TRBV4-1; the D is unclear. The V end was cut by 1 base, the J end by 1 base, with 7 bases between. The CDR3 extends over 14 amino acids. CDR1 MGHRA and CDR2 YSYEKL come from the germline V gene. The CDR3 DNA sequence: TGCGCCAGCAGCCAAGGACCCGGCCAAGAGACCCAGTACTTC. This gives the protein CASSQGPGQETQYF.

At least ten counts were recorded for this clonotype. This chain connects TRBV7-9 to TRBJ2-5; 9 positions match TRBD2. CDR3 size: 17 residues. The J segment lost 2 bases and the V segment lost 4 bases, leaving 11 bases of the junction unmatched. In germline, CDR1 is SEHNR, CDR2 FQNEAQ (reference sequence). CDR3 in amino acids: CASSSTGTSIVQETQYF. The CDR3 DNA is TGTGCCAGCAGCTCGACCGGGACTAGCATCGTTCAAGAGACCCAGTACTTC.

This clonotype was picked up many times. The chain employs TRBV10-3 and TRBJ2-1; no firm D call. Trimming took 9 bases from V and 7 from J, leaving 10 bases between them. CDR3 length: 11 residues. CDR1 is ENHRY, CDR2 SYGVKD, per germline. CDR3 in amino acids: CAMGQSNEQFF. The CDR3 DNA is TGTGCCATGGGTCAATCGAATGAGCAGTTCTTC.

In this sample, this clonotype turned up many times. The V call is TRBV2, the J call TRBJ2-7; D unresolved. Germline CDR1 SNHLY, CDR2 FYNNEI. Trimming took 4 bases from V and 4 from J, leaving 20 bases between them. The CDR3 extends over 16 amino acids. CDR3 DNA: TGTGCCAGCAGTGGAGGTCCACTTACACTCGAATACGAGCAGTACTTC. Amino acids: CASSGGPLTLEYEQYF.

The table lists this clonotype with many counts. The chain joins TRBV29-1 to TRBJ1-2; possibly TRBD1 for D (5 bases). V was clipped by 6 bases and J by 1 base, with 9 bases between them. Germline CDR1 SQVTM, CDR2 ANQGSEA. This CDR3 comprises 12 residues. This chain's CDR3 is CSVWGGNYGYTF. The CDR3 nucleotides read TGCAGCGTCTGGGGGGGTAACTATGGCTACACCTTC.

This clonotype was detected many times. The chain is built from TRBV11-3 and TRBJ2-6; a possible D gene is TRBD2 (5 bases). V lost 6 bases and J 0 bases, leaving 15 bases between the germline ends. Germline CDR1 and CDR2: SGHNT and YENEEA. This CDR3 spans 17 amino acids. The CDR3 region is CASRSPGSLSGANVLTF. The CDR3 bases are TGTGCCAGCAGATCACCGGGATCTCTCTCTGGGGCCAACGTCCTGACTTTC.

This clonotype was seen ten or more times. The rearrangement links TRBV5-1 to TRBJ2-7; 7 bases map to TRBD1. V was clipped by 4 bases and J by 5 bases; unmatched bases: 6. The CDR3 consists of 13 residues. In germline, CDR1 is SGHRS, CDR2 YFSETQ. The CDR3 coding sequence is TGCGCCAGCAGCCTCCGACAGGGAGACGAGCAGTACTTC. Translating it yields CASSLRQGDEQYF.

By share of the sample, this clonotype is medium-sized (0.01 to 0.1%). The chain joins TRBV11-2 to TRBJ2-5; D unresolved. The germline gives CDR1 SGHAT, CDR2 FQNNGV. Trimming took off 4 bases at V and 5 bases at J, with 8 bases between the two ends. The CDR3 length is 12 residues. In DNA, the CDR3 is TGTGCCAGCAGCTCCCCCGTGGAGACCCAGTACTTC. Its translation is CASSSPVETQYF.

The chain couples TRBV12-3 or TRBV12-4 to TRBJ2-2; TRBD1 aligns across 8 bases. J gave up 4 bases and V 7 bases, and 8 bases lay outside the gene matches. The CDR3 runs 15 residues. The DNA of the CDR3 is TGTGCCAGCAACATATATACAGGGGGCACCGGGGAGCTGTTTTTT. Translating it yields CASNIYTGGTGELFF.

This clonotype was seen repeatedly, ten times or more. This chain connects TRBV20-1 to TRBJ1-5; weak D call: TRBD1 (5 bases). The V end lost 0 bases, the J end lost 0 bases, and 12 bases lay between the germline ends. Germline CDR1 reads DFQATT; CDR2 reads SNEGSKA (reference sequence). The CDR3 spans 16 residues. CDR3 residues: CSARDRGLYSNQPQHF. CDR3 sequence (DNA): TGCAGTGCTAGAGATAGGGGACTTTATAGCAATCAGCCCCAGCATTTT.